This TCR beta chain derives from a study of T cells in Graves' hyperthyroidism and ophthalmopathy. Study-level points and caveats: The blood repertoire included most of the expanded thyroid clonotypes above 0.001. A 13 V-J model separated ophthalmopathy from stable hyperthyroidism.

More than 8.5 ml of fresh peripheral blood supplied the PBMCs. The V end was cut by 5 bases, the J end by 3 bases, with 14 bases between. Germline values: CDR1 SGHTA, CDR2 FQGNSA. CDR3 length equals 15 residues. Amplification of TCR beta CDR3 regions was performed using RNA transcripts as template. An initial round of RT-PCR targeting the TCR CDR3 relied on the HTBI primer set. TCRdb recomputed calls from the multiplex PCR reads with MiXCR, one row per CDR3 protein. This table holds about 500,000 distinct CDR3 sequences, more than 15% found once. This clonotype came up many times. Its antigen is not known.

The sample taken for sequencing was blood. This receptor was identified in a young woman with Graves' ophthalmopathy. The J gene is TRBJ1-5, the V gene TRBV7-2, with a tentative D call TRBD1 (6 bases). The CDR3 loop reads CASSPRQADNQPQHF. The CDR3 DNA sequence: TGTGCCAGCAGCCCGCGACAGGCCGACAATCAGCCCCAGCATTTT. The whole variable domain, filled in from reference TRBV7-2 and TRBJ1-5, reads GAGVSQSPSNKVTEKGKDVELRCDPISGHTALYWYRQSLGQGLEFLIYFQGNSAPDKSGLPSDRFSAERTGGSVSTLTIQRTQQEDSAVYLCASSPRQADNQPQHFGDGTRLSIL.